Detailed here is one T cell receptor beta chain. In the PCR, 60 Vbeta and 13 Jbeta primers were used. Some clones are missing from TCRdb's copy, which holds only in-frame ones; the method was immunoSEQ multiplex PCR. The sample includes about 130,000 clones, about 84% seen only once; the top ten take about 1.2%. Germline loops: CDR1 SGHDT, CDR2 YYEEEE. The trim removed 4 bases at V and 6 bases at J, leaving 4 bases unmatched. The CDR3 length is 13 residues. These data come from a study of cytomegalovirus exposure and HLA in healthy donors. The sample taken for sequencing was PBMCs. The clonotype originates from a boy aged 5 to 17 in good health and CMV-seronegative. V gene TRBV5-6 combines with J gene TRBJ2-1; 7 bases align to TRBD1. The CDR3 sequence is CASSLQGLNEQFF. The CDR3 DNA is TGTGCCAGCAGCCTACAGGGGCTCAATGAGCAGTTCTTC.